This T cell receptor (beta chain) was retrieved from a study of CD8+ T cells in alopecia areata. Study-level background: Severity scoring for treated patients was based on the percentage of affected scalp area. Regarding the study as a whole: It was observed that many expanded lesional clones persisted in scalp and blood during tofacitinib. Tofacitinib delivered significant drops in scalp clonality and in expanded CD8+ clones among the top 100.

Treatment specified: oral pan-JAK inhibitor, 5-10 mg twice daily. Once RNA had been extracted, it was reverse transcribed into cDNA to act as the sequencing template. Repertoires were generated with immunoSEQ multiplex PCR, while TCRdb's copy carries only in-frame clones and drops some. Counted here are approximately 210,000 clones, around 60% occurring once; the ten biggest clones make up approximately 1.3%. Unmatched junction bases numbered 7, after V lost 2 bases and J lost 10 bases. The CDR3 runs 16 residues. CDR1 is SNHLY, CDR2 FYNNEI, per germline. Concerning this clone itself: Its antigen is still unknown.

The origin of this receptor is a human donor with alopecia areata. The J gene is TRBJ1-6, the V gene TRBV2; 11 bases are shared with TRBD1. Sample: CD4+ T cells sorted from blood, taken around week 50, from a patient treated with tofacitinib. The CDR3 loop reads CASSELMGTGGSPLHF. CDR3 nucleotides: TGTGCCAGCAGTGAATTGATGGGGACAGGGGGATCACCCCTCCACTTT.